Each of the 31 T cell receptor beta chains below was sequenced from the same sample in a study of T cell repertoires in cytomegalovirus infection. TCRdb re-derived calls from the reads in MiXCR, one entry per CDR3 protein. Among under 250,000 distinct CDR3 sequences listed, around 12% were seen once. Sequenced material: PBMCs. The receptors originated from a human donor in good health (CMV status not recorded). Some clones in this sample may be carry-over from other donors' samples.

The chain couples TRBV3-1 to TRBJ1-1; D is uncertain. The CDR3 runs 15 residues. Deletions cut 0 bases from V and 1 base from J, with 9 bases between. CDR1 and CDR2 from the germline V gene are LGHDT and YNNKEL (reference sequence). The CDR3 DNA follows: TGTGCCAGCAGCCAAGATCTACGGGCGAACACTGAAGCTTTCTTT. Amino acids: CASSQDLRANTEAFF.

This clonotype has only a few counts. The chain is built from TRBV19 and TRBJ2-5; 13 positions match TRBD2. After removal of 5 bases from V and 4 bases from J, the junction contained 16 bases not matched to a gene. This CDR3 spans 19 amino acids. The germline V gene encodes CDR1 LNHDA and CDR2 SQIVND (reference sequence). Written as DNA, the CDR3 is TGTGCCAGTAGTCTAAAGGCGTCTCGGACTAGCGGGAGAGGAGAGACCCAGTACTTC. Protein product: CASSLKASRTSGRGETQYF.

In its sample, this clonotype was seen many times. The chain carries TRBV5-5 and TRBJ1-1; TRBD1 might be the D (5 bases). This CDR3 contains 15 residues. Germline V gene lookup returns CDR1 SGHKS and CDR2 YYEKEE (reference sequence). V lost 4 bases and J 3 bases, leaving 16 bases between the germline ends. CDR3 region: CASSRTVGAYTEAFF. CDR3 nucleotide sequence: TGTGCCAGCAGCCGAACAGTTGGGGCCTACACTGAAGCTTTCTTT.

This clonotype was picked up many times. The chain carries TRBV28 and TRBJ1-2, with D unresolved. The V gene's germline CDR1 is MDHEN and CDR2 SYDVKM. The CDR3 runs to 13 residues. V was shortened by 8 bases and J by 6 bases, with 16 bases between the two germline ends. CDR3 nucleotides: TGTGCCAGCGGCGACGCGGGGTTCAATGGCTACACCTTC. Its translation: CASGDAGFNGYTF.

This clonotype was detected a few times. This chain uses TRBV15 with TRBJ1-2; D remains unclear. Germline V gene sequence: CDR1 LNHNV, CDR2 YYDKDF (reference sequence). Deletions cut 6 bases from V and 4 bases from J, with 18 bases between. The CDR3 spans 15 residues. The CDR3: CATSGEGRRVYGYTF. In nucleotides, the CDR3 is TGTGCCACCAGTGGAGAGGGCCGCAGAGTCTATGGCTACACCTTC.

The V call is TRBV9, the J call TRBJ2-7; 12 bases align to TRBD2. The CDR3 has 15 residues. The germline V gene encodes CDR1 SGDLS and CDR2 YYNGEE. Trimming cost V 4 bases and J 4 bases; bases outside gene matches: 6. The CDR3: CASSLGTSGRYEQYF. The CDR3 DNA is TGTGCCAGCAGCCTTGGGACTAGCGGGCGTTACGAGCAGTACTTC.

The sample holds a few counts of this clonotype. The rearrangement links TRBV7-3 to TRBJ2-2; TRBD2 agrees at 8 bases. J was trimmed by 3 bases and V by 3 bases; bases with no gene match: 9. This CDR3 has 17 residues. Germline loops: CDR1 SGHTA, CDR2 FQGTGA. CDR3 protein: CASSFGNSGVYTGELFF. CDR3 nucleotides: TGTGCCAGCAGCTTTGGAAATAGCGGGGTTTACACCGGGGAGCTGTTTTTT.

On this clonotype itself: This clone may be a read error of a much larger clone one base away. The V gene is TRBV6-2 or TRBV6-3, the J gene TRBJ2-1; D gene uncertain. Trimming removed 2 bases from V and 1 base from J, with 9 bases in between. The CDR3 is 15 amino acids. The germline gives CDR1 MNHEY, CDR2 SVGEGT. This chain's CDR3 is CASSYRLESYNEQFF. CDR3 coding DNA: TGTGCCAGCAGTTACCGGCTGGAGTCCTACAATGAGCAGTTCTTC.

This clonotype was recorded a few times. The J gene is TRBJ2-5, the V gene TRBV28; the match to TRBD1 covers 9 bases. This CDR3 region has 16 residues. J was trimmed by 2 bases and V by 5 bases; bases with no gene match: 9. Per the germline V gene, CDR1 is MDHEN and CDR2 is SYDVKM. This CDR3 is CASSPSDRGTQETQYF. The CDR3 DNA reads as TGTGCCAGCAGTCCCTCGGACAGGGGAACACAAGAGACCCAGTACTTC.

In this sample, this clonotype turned up many times. The chain recombines TRBV7-2 with TRBJ1-1; the D is unclear. Trimming shortened V by 4 bases and J by 0 bases, and 9 bases separated the two germline ends. CDR3 size: 14 residues. The germline gives CDR1 SGHTA, CDR2 FQGNSA. The CDR3 protein is CASSSGPMNTEAFF. The CDR3 nucleotides read TGTGCCAGCAGCTCCGGGCCCATGAACACTGAAGCTTTCTTT.

The chain couples TRBV6-2 or TRBV6-3 to TRBJ1-5, with D unresolved. Trimming cost V 2 bases and J 9 bases, with 20 bases left between them. The germline V gene encodes CDR1 MNHEY and CDR2 SVGEGT. The CDR3 covers 16 residues. The CDR3: CASSYPGQHQARPQHF. CDR3 in DNA: TGTGCCAGCAGTTACCCTGGCCAACACCAGGCTCGGCCCCAGCATTTT.

This clonotype was counted many times. The CDR3 reads CATSDSGTPWNEQFF. CDR3 bases: TGTGCCACCAGTGATTCAGGGACACCGTGGAATGAGCAGTTCTTC. The rearrangement joins TRBV24-1 to TRBJ2-1, with D possibly matching TRBD1 (6 bases). Germline V gene data show CDR1 as KGHDR and CDR2 as SFDVKD. The V gene lost 2 bases and the J gene lost 7 bases, with 14 bases spanning the gap. CDR3 length equals 15 residues.

This chain joins TRBV7-9 and TRBJ2-7, with D tentatively TRBD2 (5 bases). Per germline, CDR1 SEHNR and CDR2 FQNEAQ (reference sequence). CDR3 length: 15 residues. V was clipped by 3 bases and J by 3 bases, with 15 bases between them. The CDR3 sequence is CASSFGEKAIYEQYF. CDR3 DNA sequence: TGTGCCAGCAGCTTCGGGGAGAAGGCCATCTACGAGCAGTACTTC.

This clonotype was seen a few times. The V gene is TRBV6-5, the J gene TRBJ2-2, with TRBD2 matching over 16 bases. CDR1 is MNHEY and CDR2 is SVGAGI in the germline V gene. Trimming at V came to 7 bases and at J to 4 bases, leaving 6 bases not matched to a gene. CDR3 length: 17 amino acids. In DNA, the CDR3 is TGTGCCAGCACGGGGACTAGCGGGAGGGCCCTCACCGGGGAGCTGTTTTTT. This codes for CASTGTSGRALTGELFF.

This clonotype was detected ten times or more. A junction end diverges from the germline sequence, so it may reflect a read error. The chain employs TRBV5-5 and TRBJ2-7; D gene uncertain. CDR1 and CDR2 (germline): SGHKS, YYEKEE (reference sequence). The CDR3 consists of 16 residues. CDR3 amino acids: CASSSTDELPSHEQYF. The CDR3 DNA sequence: TGTGCCAGCAGCTCAACGGACGAGTTGCCCTCCCACGAGCAGTACTTC.

In its sample, this clonotype was seen a few times. The chain is built from TRBV11-3 and TRBJ2-1, with 8 bases that match TRBD2. CDR1 SGHNT and CDR2 YENEEA come from the germline V gene. The CDR3 spans 14 residues. The V and J ends lost 5 bases and 8 bases, in that order; junction bases with no gene match: 8. CDR3 DNA sequence: TGTGCCAGCAGCCTTGCCGGGACTAGAGATGAGCAGTTCTTC. Protein product: CASSLAGTRDEQFF.

In its sample, this clonotype was seen many times. The chain is built from TRBV7-2 and TRBJ1-5; D is undetermined. This CDR3 has 15 residues. V was pared by 1 base and J by 0 bases, with 7 bases between. Germline CDR1 and CDR2: SGHTA and FQGNSA. CDR3 protein: CASSLEQLSNQPQHF. CDR3 DNA sequence: TGTGCCAGCAGCTTAGAACAACTTAGCAATCAGCCCCAGCATTTT.

At least ten counts were recorded for this clonotype. The V gene is TRBV7-9, the J gene TRBJ1-6, with D perhaps TRBD1 (5 bases). V was pared by 8 bases and J by 10 bases, with 21 bases between. The germline CDR1 and CDR2 sequences are SEHNR and FQNEAQ (reference sequence). The CDR3 is 15 residues long. The CDR3 sequence is CASGFGGEVSSPLHF. The CDR3 DNA follows: TGTGCCAGCGGGTTCGGGGGGGAAGTGAGCTCACCCCTCCACTTT.

This clonotype was recorded at least ten times. This chain uses TRBV24-1 with TRBJ2-3, with D possibly being TRBD1 (6 bases). The V gene's germline CDR1 is KGHDR and CDR2 SFDVKD. CDR3 size: 14 residues. Deletions cut 6 bases from V and 2 bases from J, with 11 bases between. The CDR3 is CATSIPGVTDTQYF. Here the CDR3 DNA reads TGTGCCACCAGTATCCCAGGGGTCACAGATACGCAGTATTTT.

This clonotype was counted only a few times. CDR3 amino acids: CASSPGTADGYTF. The CDR3 DNA is TGTGCCAGCAGCCCCGGGACAGCAGATGGCTACACCTTC. The genes are TRBV7-9 and TRBJ1-2; TRBD1 matches 7 bases. The germline V gene has CDR1 SEHNR and CDR2 FQNEAQ (reference sequence). The CDR3 totals 13 residues. The J segment lost 6 bases and the V segment lost 5 bases, leaving 6 bases of the junction unmatched.

This clonotype was detected ten times or more. The rearrangement joins TRBV11-2 to TRBJ2-2; D remains ambiguous. The V end lost 1 base, the J end lost 2 bases, and 8 bases lay between the germline ends. The V gene's germline CDR1 is SGHAT and CDR2 FQNNGV. This CDR3 comprises 15 residues. The CDR3 sequence is CASSLVVVNTGELFF. The CDR3 nucleotides read TGTGCCAGCAGCTTAGTTGTGGTAAACACCGGGGAGCTGTTTTTT.

This clonotype was recorded many times. V is TRBV19 and J is TRBJ1-5; D possibly corresponds to TRBD1 (6 bases). The germline CDR1 and CDR2 sequences are LNHDA and SQIVND (reference sequence). Trimming removed 4 bases from V and 3 bases from J, with 10 bases in between. The CDR3 length is 14 residues. CDR3 in amino acids: CASSTRGPNQPQHF. DNA for the CDR3: TGTGCCAGTAGTACCAGGGGCCCCAATCAGCCCCAGCATTTT.

Remarks on this clonotype: This clone may be a read error of a much larger clone one base away. Lacking the conserved final phenylalanine or tryptophan, this CDR3 likely reflects a read error. This chain joins TRBV28 and TRBJ2-5; D remains ambiguous. This CDR3 comprises 12 residues. With 6 bases removed from V and 1 base from J, the gap between germline ends came to 6 bases. CDR1 and CDR2 from the germline V gene are MDHEN and SYDVKM. Here the CDR3 reads CASRVAQETQYL. CDR3 DNA: TGTGCCAGCAGGGTGGCCCAAGAGACCCAGTACTTA.

This chain links TRBV6-1 with TRBJ2-5; D may be TRBD1 or TRBD2 (6 bases each). CDR1 MNHNS and CDR2 SASEGT come from the germline V gene. The CDR3 has 13 residues. Trimming pared 3 bases from V and 5 bases from J, leaving 10 bases between. CDR3 coding DNA: TGTGCCAGCAGTGACGGGGGCAAGGAGACCCAGTACTTC. Residues: CASSDGGKETQYF.

This clonotype has a single count. The chain recombines TRBV20-1 with TRBJ2-3; perhaps TRBD2 as D (5 bases). The CDR3 spans 14 residues. Trimming shortened V by 5 bases and J by 5 bases, and 17 bases separated the two germline ends. From germline, CDR1 is DFQATT and CDR2 SNEGSKA (reference sequence). In DNA form, the CDR3 reads TGCAGTGCTGCAAACTTCGGACGGGAAGATACGCAGTATTTT. Translation: CSAANFGREDTQYF.

The chain has TRBV12-3 or TRBV12-4 and TRBJ1-1; D unresolved. V shed 1 base and J shed 3 bases, with 6 bases lying between them. The length of the CDR3 is 13 residues. The CDR3: CASSLEMDTEAFF. CDR3 in DNA: TGTGCCAGCAGTTTAGAGATGGACACTGAAGCTTTCTTT.

This clonotype was picked up a small number of times. The gene calls are TRBV10-3 and TRBJ1-1, with D perhaps matching TRBD1 (5 bases). There are 14 residues in the CDR3. Trimming removed 0 bases from V and 5 bases from J, with 10 bases in between. Germline CDR1 ENHRY, CDR2 SYGVKD. The CDR3 DNA reads TGTGCCATCAGTGAGTCTGGGGGAAGAACTGAAGCTTTCTTT. The encoded protein is CAISESGGRTEAFF.

A few counts support this clonotype. V usage is TRBV12-3 or TRBV12-4 and J usage is TRBJ2-1, with TRBD2 matching over 9 bases. Trimming took 4 bases from V and 6 from J; bases not matched to a gene: 10. The CDR3 sequence is 16 residues long. This CDR3 is CASSSYSGSLGNEQFF. The CDR3 nucleotides are TGTGCCAGCAGTTCCTATAGCGGGAGTCTGGGCAATGAGCAGTTCTTC.

This clonotype was detected ten times or more. V gene TRBV12-3 or TRBV12-4 combines with J gene TRBJ1-2; D uncertain. This CDR3 spans 13 amino acids. With 5 bases removed from V and 3 bases from J, the gap between germline ends came to 10 bases. The CDR3 is CASSEQEYYGYTF. The CDR3 nucleotides read TGTGCCAGCAGTGAGCAGGAATACTATGGCTACACCTTC.

This clonotype has just a few counts. The chain links TRBV12-3 or TRBV12-4 to TRBJ1-2; 10 positions agree with TRBD1. There are 14 residues in the CDR3. Trimming at V came to 4 bases and at J to 8 bases, leaving 7 bases not matched to a gene. CDR3 coding DNA: TGTGCCAGCAGTTCGGGACAGGGGTACGGGGGCTACACCTTC. It translates to CASSSGQGYGGYTF.

This clonotype was seen repeatedly, ten times or more. This chain uses TRBV7-9 with TRBJ2-1; D is uncertain. CDR1 and CDR2 from the germline V gene are SEHNR and FQNEAQ (reference sequence). V was cut by 1 base and J by 5 bases, with 3 bases left in between. This CDR3 comprises 12 residues. The CDR3 here is CASSLENNEQFF. The DNA for the CDR3 is TGTGCCAGCAGCTTAGAGAACAATGAGCAGTTCTTC.